This T cell receptor (beta chain) was sequenced for a study of regulatory T cells in long-lasting Graves disease. Study results and limitations: Persistent disease preferred TRBV28, TRBJ1-2 and TRBJ2-5; new disease, TRBV20-1 and TRBJ2-1.

Regarding time point: newly diagnosed GD, antithyroid drugs for less than 3 months. TCR sequences were obtained from RNA taken from PBMCs. The germline V gene has CDR1 MNHEY and CDR2 SVGAGI. V was cut by 0 bases and J by 2 bases, with 10 bases left in between. The length of the CDR3 is 15 residues. For TCR beta, libraries came from iRepertoire HTBI primers and Arm-PCR of CDR3 regions. Via MiXCR, TCRdb re-called the multiplex PCR reads, giving one row per CDR3 protein. Of 300,000 to 450,000 distinct CDR3 sequences listed, about a sixth are singletons. This clonotype was counted only a few times. Its target is not known.

The sequence came from a female donor with Graves disease. This material consisted of peripheral blood mononuclear cells (PBMCs), taken at new diagnosis, from a patient treated with antithyroid drugs. The V call is TRBV6-5, the J call TRBJ1-2; D is undetermined. The CDR3 is CASSYSSSNNYGYTF. CDR3 DNA sequence: TGTGCCAGCAGTTACTCGTCCTCAAACAACTATGGCTACACCTTC.